Below, one TCR beta chain is given with its context. These data originate in a study of T-cell reconstitution after alpha-beta-depleted transplantation in children. Library preparation (for TCRbeta) was performed with unique molecular identifiers. TCRdb recomputed calls from the PCR reads with MiXCR, one row per CDR3 protein. The table records some 590,000 distinct CDR3 sequences, about 10% of them present only once. The CDR3 has 14 residues. Germline assignment: CDR1 LGHDT and CDR2 YNNKEL (reference sequence). The germline V and J ends were trimmed by 4 bases and 4 bases, with 14 bases remaining between them.

The receptor was derived from a human donor who donated a stem cell graft to a child with acute myeloid leukemia. The chain recombines TRBV3-1 with TRBJ2-7, with D unclear. Sequences were derived from PBMCs from the stem cell graft donor, sampled from the stem cell graft. The CDR3: CASSPRSYAYEQYF. CDR3 coding DNA: TGTGCCAGCAGCCCCCGGTCGTACGCATACGAGCAGTACTTC.